What follows are 9 T cell receptor beta chains derived from one specimen sequenced in a study of blood T cell repertoires in COVID-19. Generated by immunoSEQ multiplex PCR, the TCRdb table keeps only in-frame clones and is missing some. Among approximately 350,000 clones, around 83% were seen once, and the ten largest hold 3%. Sequenced sample: peripheral blood. The receptors were sampled from a man aged 30 to 39 with active or convalescent COVID-19.

The chain is built from TRBV28 and TRBJ1-5; no clear D gene. Per germline, CDR1 MDHEN and CDR2 SYDVKM. The CDR3 sequence is 15 residues long. The ends were cut back, 2 bases at V and 1 base at J, with 9 bases in the middle. CDR3 nucleotides: TGTGCCAGCAGTTTAAGTATGCGGAGCAATCAGCCCCAGCATTTT. Residues: CASSLSMRSNQPQHF. The complete variable domain, with remaining parts taken from reference TRBV28 and TRBJ1-5, reads DVKVTQSSRYLVKRTGEKVFLECVQDMDHENMFWYRQDPGLGLRLIYFSYDVKMKEKGDIPEGYSVSREKKERFSLILESASTNQTSMYLCASSLSMRSNQPQHFGDGTRLSIL.

The chain has TRBV5-5 and TRBJ1-2; 9 bases fit TRBD1. Germline V gene lookup returns CDR1 SGHKS and CDR2 YYEKEE (reference sequence). The CDR3 is made up of 13 amino acids. Trimming at V came to 5 bases and at J to 3 bases, leaving 2 bases not matched to a gene. CDR3 nucleotides: TGTGCCAGCAGACAGGGGGCCGACTATGGCTACACCTTC. Its protein product is CASRQGADYGYTF. Full variable domain (outside the CDR3, taken from reference TRBV5-5 and TRBJ1-2): DAGVTQSPTHLIKTRGQQVTLRCSPISGHKSVSWYQQVLGQGPQFIFQYYEKEERGRGNFPDRFSARQFPNYSSELNVNALLLGDSALYLCASRQGADYGYTFGSGTRLTVV.

The chain couples TRBV10-3 to TRBJ2-5; 8 nucleotides align to TRBD2. CDR1 and CDR2 (germline): ENHRY, SYGVKD. V shed 6 bases and J 5 bases; nucleotides not matched to a gene: 17. The CDR3 contains 17 residues. CDR3 region: CAISRAGAFTTAETQYF. As DNA, the CDR3 is TGTGCCATCAGCCGAGCGGGGGCCTTTACAACTGCGGAGACCCAGTACTTC.

The V gene is TRBV5-4, the J gene TRBJ1-4, with D perhaps TRBD1 (5 bases). Deletions cut 4 bases from V and 8 bases from J, with 15 bases between. The CDR3 covers 14 residues. The V gene's germline CDR1 is SGHNT and CDR2 YYREEE (reference sequence). The CDR3 DNA reads as TGTGCCAGCAGCGACAGCCTCCTCGGGGAAAAACTGTTTTTT. Amino acid sequence: CASSDSLLGEKLFF.

The chain is built from TRBV12-3 or TRBV12-4 and TRBJ1-1; D gene uncertain. CDR3 size: 11 residues. V shed 11 bases and J shed 5 bases, with 12 bases lying between them. The CDR3 DNA is TGTGCCTCGGGTTTCGGAACTGAAGCTTTCTTT. It translates to CASGFGTEAFF.

V and J are TRBV4-2 and TRBJ2-1; TRBD1 agrees at 8 bases. The germline gives CDR1 LGHNA, CDR2 YNFKEQ. V trimming: 4 bases; J trimming: 4 bases; junction bases outside the gene matches: 6. This CDR3 is 15 amino acids long. CDR3 coding DNA: TGTGCCAGCAGCCCAAAGGGACAGGCATACAATGAGCAGTTCTTC. It codes for CASSPKGQAYNEQFF.

V usage is TRBV9 and J usage is TRBJ2-6; the match to TRBD2 covers 9 bases. This CDR3 region has 19 residues. Germline CDR1 SGDLS, CDR2 YYNGEE. The trim removed 3 bases at V and 0 bases at J, leaving 10 bases unmatched. The CDR3 nucleotides read TGTGCCAGCAGCGCCCCCGGGCTAGCGGGATACTCTGGGGCCAACGTCCTGACTTTC. Protein product: CASSAPGLAGYSGANVLTF.

The V gene is TRBV11-2, the J gene TRBJ1-1, with 7 bases fitting TRBD1. The germline gives CDR1 SGHAT, CDR2 FQNNGV. CDR3 length: 13 amino acids. Trimming cost V 4 bases and J 6 bases; bases outside gene matches: 5. CDR3 in amino acids: CASSSGQYPEAFF. CDR3 nucleotide sequence: TGTGCCAGCAGCTCGGGACAGTATCCTGAAGCTTTCTTT.

The rearrangement joins TRBV4-3 to TRBJ2-2, with D possibly TRBD2 on 7 matching bases. The ends were cut back, 0 bases at V and 5 bases at J, with 10 bases in the middle. CDR1 is LGHNA and CDR2 is YSLEER in the germline V gene. There are 15 residues in the CDR3. CDR3 loop: CASSQEGGETGELFF. Here the CDR3 DNA reads TGCGCCAGCAGCCAAGAAGGGGGGGAGACCGGGGAGCTGTTTTTT.